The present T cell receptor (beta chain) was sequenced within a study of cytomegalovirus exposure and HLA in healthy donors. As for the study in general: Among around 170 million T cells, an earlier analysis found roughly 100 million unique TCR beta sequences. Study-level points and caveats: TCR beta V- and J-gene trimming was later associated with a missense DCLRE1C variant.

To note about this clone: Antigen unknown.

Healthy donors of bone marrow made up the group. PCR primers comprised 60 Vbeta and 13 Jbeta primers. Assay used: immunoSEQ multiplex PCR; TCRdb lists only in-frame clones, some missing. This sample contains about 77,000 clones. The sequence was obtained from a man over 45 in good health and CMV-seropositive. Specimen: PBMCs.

CDR3 residues: CASSQWDSNTDTQYF. Here the CDR3 DNA reads TGTGCCAGTAGTCAATGGGACAGCAACACAGATACGCAGTATTTT. The rearrangement uses TRBV19 and TRBJ2-3, with 7 bases identical to TRBD1. Germline CDR1 LNHDA, CDR2 SQIVND (reference sequence). The V gene end was trimmed by 5 bases and the J gene end by 2 bases; junction bases not matched to a gene: 7. This CDR3 is built from 15 residues.